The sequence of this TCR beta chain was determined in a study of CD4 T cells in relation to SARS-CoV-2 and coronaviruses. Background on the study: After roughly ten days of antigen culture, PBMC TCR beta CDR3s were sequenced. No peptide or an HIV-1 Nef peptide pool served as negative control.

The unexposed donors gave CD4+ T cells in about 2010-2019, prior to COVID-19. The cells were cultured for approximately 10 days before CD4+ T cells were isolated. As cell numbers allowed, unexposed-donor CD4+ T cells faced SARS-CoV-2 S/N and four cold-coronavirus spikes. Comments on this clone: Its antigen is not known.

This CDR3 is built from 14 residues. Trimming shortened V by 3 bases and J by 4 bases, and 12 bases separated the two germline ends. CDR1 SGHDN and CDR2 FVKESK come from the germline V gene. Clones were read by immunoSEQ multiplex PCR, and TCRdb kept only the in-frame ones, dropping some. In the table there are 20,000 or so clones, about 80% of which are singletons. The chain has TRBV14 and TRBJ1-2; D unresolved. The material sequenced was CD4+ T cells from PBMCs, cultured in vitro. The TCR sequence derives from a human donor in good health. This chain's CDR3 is CASSHLGSGYGYTF. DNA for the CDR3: TGTGCCAGCAGCCATCTGGGTTCGGGCTATGGCTACACCTTC. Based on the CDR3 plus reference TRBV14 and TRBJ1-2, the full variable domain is EAGVTQFPSHSVIEKGQTVTLRCDPISGHDNLYWYRRVMGKEIKFLLHFVKESKQDESGMPNNRFLAERTGGTYSTLKVQPAELEDSGVYFCASSHLGSGYGYTFGSGTRLTVV.